Listed here are 24 T cell receptor beta chains from one sample, sequenced in a study of T-cell reconstitution after alpha-beta-depleted transplantation in children. The authors prepared the TCRbeta library with unique molecular identifiers. TCRdb redid the calling of the PCR reads with MiXCR, one entry per CDR3 protein. The profile shows 250,000 to 300,000 distinct CDR3 sequences, around a tenth of them singletons. The sequencing here drew on peripheral blood, taken 180 days after TCRalphabeta/CD19-depleted stem cell transplant. The receptors were gathered from a male patient aged 2 to 9 who had a stem cell transplant for chronic granulomatous disease, so the T cells may come from the graft donor.

The table lists this clonotype with many counts. The genes are TRBV5-1 and TRBJ2-1; D perhaps matches TRBD1 (5 bases). The CDR3 has 15 amino acids. Per the germline V gene, CDR1 is SGHRS and CDR2 is YFSETQ. Trimming stripped 6 bases from V and 1 base from J, with 14 bases between. CDR3 in DNA: TGCGCCAGCACTCCGACAGTCGTTTCCTACAATGAGCAGTTCTTC. This translates into CASTPTVVSYNEQFF.

This clonotype has a count of ten or more. The chain has TRBV27 and TRBJ1-1, with 11 nucleotides matching TRBD1. Germline-derived CDR1 and CDR2 are MNHEY and SMNVEV (reference sequence). V trimming: 0 bases; J trimming: 5 bases; junction bases outside the gene matches: 5. The CDR3 runs to 16 residues. The CDR3 DNA sequence: TGTGCCAGCAGTTTATCGGGCGGGACAGGGGGAACTGAAGCTTTCTTT. Its protein product is CASSLSGGTGGTEAFF.

In its sample, this clonotype was seen many times. The V call is TRBV7-9, the J call TRBJ2-5; D gene uncertain. The CDR3 loop spans 13 amino acids. Germline V gene data show CDR1 as SEHNR and CDR2 as FQNEAQ (reference sequence). Trimming left V 3 bases short and J 4 bases short, with 9 bases between. The CDR3, as DNA: TGTGCCAGCAGCTTTTCGAAGGCAGAGACCCAGTACTTC. Translation: CASSFSKAETQYF.

This clonotype was counted many times. The J gene is TRBJ2-1, the V gene TRBV5-1; no reliable D call. In germline, CDR1 is SGHRS, CDR2 YFSETQ. CDR3 size: 12 residues. V was clipped by 3 bases and J by 5 bases, with 6 bases between them. CDR3 DNA sequence: TGCGCCAGCAGCTACGGTGACAATGAGCAGTTCTTC. Protein sequence: CASSYGDNEQFF.

This clonotype came up many times. The chain recombines TRBV19 with TRBJ1-6; possibly TRBD1 for D (6 bases). CDR1 and CDR2 (germline): LNHDA, SQIVND (reference sequence). V was pared by 3 bases and J by 5 bases, with 11 bases between. The CDR3 extends over 15 amino acids. The chain's CDR3 is CASSISTGNNSPLHF. The CDR3 coding sequence is TGTGCCAGTAGTATCTCGACAGGAAATAATTCACCCCTCCACTTT.

Many counts were recorded for this clonotype. V and J are TRBV20-1 and TRBJ2-1, with unresolved D. V was trimmed by 3 bases and J by 10 bases, leaving 4 bases between them. CDR1 is DFQATT, CDR2 SNEGSKA, per germline (reference sequence). There are 9 residues in the CDR3. CDR3 loop: CSASGEQFF. The CDR3 nucleotides are TGCAGTGCTAGCGGAGAGCAGTTCTTC.

V gene TRBV13 combines with J gene TRBJ2-7; TRBD2 aligns across 8 bases. Trimming took 5 bases from V and 4 from J; bases not matched to a gene: 7. CDR1 is PRHDT, CDR2 FYEKMQ, per germline (reference sequence). The CDR3 contains 14 residues. The CDR3 spells CASSKSGRKYEQYF. The CDR3 DNA follows: TGTGCCAGCAGCAAAAGCGGGAGAAAGTACGAGCAGTACTTC.

Ten or more counts support this clonotype. CDR3 sequence reads: CASSPPVMNTEAFF. CDR3 DNA: TGTGCCAGCTCACCCCCCGTAATGAACACTGAAGCTTTCTTT. The chain carries TRBV18 and TRBJ1-1; D is ambiguous. V was trimmed by 3 bases and J by 0 bases, leaving 8 bases between them. The CDR3 is 14 amino acids. In germline, CDR1 is KGHSH, CDR2 LQKENI.

This clonotype was picked up many times. V usage is TRBV5-1 and J usage is TRBJ1-1; 8 bases align to TRBD1. V lost 0 bases and J lost 9; bases outside the gene matches: 7. CDR1 and CDR2 from the germline V gene are SGHRS and YFSETQ. CDR3 length: 14 amino acids. CDR3 nucleotide sequence: TGCGCCAGCAGCTTGGGATCACAGGGGGTCCAAGCTTTCTTT. It translates to CASSLGSQGVQAFF.

This clonotype was recorded at least ten times. This chain joins TRBV5-5 and TRBJ2-7; either TRBD1 or TRBD2 may fit D (5 bases each). CDR1 and CDR2 (germline): SGHKS, YYEKEE (reference sequence). This CDR3 contains 14 residues. Trimming shortened V by 6 bases and J by 3 bases, and 16 bases separated the two germline ends. The DNA of the CDR3 is TGTGCCAGCATCGCTCCTGGGACCATCTACGAGCAGTACTTC. Its protein is CASIAPGTIYEQYF.

This clonotype appeared many times. The rearrangement links TRBV5-5 to TRBJ1-2; 10 positions match TRBD1. J lost 4 bases, V lost 0 bases, and 3 bases had no gene match. There are 15 residues in the CDR3. Germline values: CDR1 SGHKS, CDR2 YYEKEE (reference sequence). CDR3 protein: CASSLVGQGGYGYTF. The CDR3 coding sequence is TGTGCCAGCAGCTTGGTCGGACAGGGGGGCTATGGCTACACCTTC.

Remarks on this clonotype: This clone may be a read error of a much larger clone one base away. The chain couples TRBV6-1 to TRBJ1-5, with TRBD1 as a possible D gene (5 bases). CDR1 and CDR2 from the germline V gene are MNHNS and SASEGT. This CDR3 region has 14 residues. V lost 10 bases and J 7 bases, leaving 20 bases between the germline ends. CDR3 DNA sequence: TGTGCCAACACCACAAGCGGGGGAGGGCAGCCCCAGCATTTT. Amino acid sequence: CANTTSGGGQPQHF.

This clonotype was recorded at least ten times. The chain links TRBV4-3 to TRBJ2-1; D gene ambiguous. Germline V gene lookup returns CDR1 LGHNA and CDR2 YSLEER. CDR3 length: 16 residues. With 0 bases removed from V and 0 bases from J, the gap between germline ends came to 9 bases. The CDR3 nucleotides are TGCGCCAGCAGCCAAGACATGGCTAGCTCCTACAATGAGCAGTTCTTC. Its translation is CASSQDMASSYNEQFF.

Many counts were recorded for this clonotype. V gene TRBV20-1 combines with J gene TRBJ2-7; TRBD2 aligns across 7 bases. The CDR3 sequence is 15 residues long. The junction had 13 bases not matched to a gene; V was cut back by 2 bases and J by 6 bases. Germline V gene data show CDR1 as DFQATT and CDR2 as SNEGSKA (reference sequence). In DNA, the CDR3 is TGCAGTGCTAGATCCGGCGGCGGCGGGAGAAGCGAGCAGTACTTC. It specifies CSARSGGGGRSEQYF.

This clonotype appeared many times. This chain connects TRBV20-1 to TRBJ2-1; D remains unclear. CDR1 and CDR2 (germline): DFQATT, SNEGSKA (reference sequence). The ends were cut back, 0 bases at V and 0 bases at J, with 9 bases in the middle. The CDR3 has 15 residues. The CDR3 DNA reads as TGCAGTGCTAGAGACCCCTGGGCCTCCTACAATGAGCAGTTCTTC. It specifies CSARDPWASYNEQFF.

This clonotype showed up many times. The chain is built from TRBV20-1 and TRBJ2-3, with 7 bases fitting TRBD2. Germline V gene lookup returns CDR1 DFQATT and CDR2 SNEGSKA (reference sequence). V shed 7 bases and J 3 bases; nucleotides not matched to a gene: 7. The CDR3 spans 13 residues. CDR3 nucleotide sequence: TGCAGTGGACGGGAGGATCTGACAGATACGCAGTATTTT. Its translation is CSGREDLTDTQYF.

This clonotype was observed at least ten times. This chain links TRBV11-2 with TRBJ2-3; no clear D gene. Germline V CDR1 and CDR2: SGHAT, FQNNGV. The CDR3 contains 15 residues. The V end lost 5 bases, the J end lost 2 bases, and 14 bases lay between the germline ends. CDR3 in DNA: TGTGCCAGCAGCGCCCACTGGGCCGTCACAGATACGCAGTATTTT. Translated, it gives CASSAHWAVTDTQYF.

There are many counts of this clonotype. The rearrangement uses TRBV9 and TRBJ2-7, with 8 bases identical to TRBD1. V dropped 4 bases and J dropped 2; count of bases not matched to a gene: 5. Germline V gene lookup returns CDR1 SGDLS and CDR2 YYNGEE. The CDR3 length is 14 residues. The CDR3 sequence is CASSLRDRPYEQYF. CDR3 sequence (DNA): TGTGCCAGCAGCCTCCGGGACAGGCCCTACGAGCAGTACTTC.

This clonotype was recorded many times. V usage is TRBV5-1 and J usage is TRBJ2-7; D unclear. The germline V gene encodes CDR1 SGHRS and CDR2 YFSETQ. With 1 base removed from V and 5 bases from J, the gap between germline ends came to 13 bases. This CDR3 is built from 14 residues. Written as DNA, the CDR3 is TGCGCCAGCAGCTTGTGGACGGTCGACAACGAGCAGTACTTC. It translates to CASSLWTVDNEQYF.

This clonotype was recorded many times. An end of the junction differs from the germline gene, which may be a read error. V is TRBV5-1 and J is TRBJ2-2; D not resolved. From germline, CDR1 is SGHRS and CDR2 YFSETQ. This CDR3 is 12 amino acids long. CDR3 loop: CASSLGSGELFF. The CDR3 bases are TGTGCCAGCAGCCTAGGATCCGGGGAGCTGTTTTTT.

Ten or more counts support this clonotype. The chain couples TRBV28 to TRBJ2-1, with 10 nucleotides matching TRBD1. CDR3 length: 15 residues. V lost 6 bases and J lost 7; bases outside the gene matches: 9. The germline CDR1 and CDR2 sequences are MDHEN and SYDVKM. Here the CDR3 reads CASRRDRGPGNEQFF. DNA for the CDR3: TGTGCCAGCAGACGAGACAGGGGGCCGGGGAATGAGCAGTTCTTC.

This clonotype was seen repeatedly, ten times or more. The chain couples TRBV11-1 to TRBJ2-3, with 8 bases identical to TRBD2. CDR1 is SGHAT and CDR2 is FQDESV in the germline V gene (reference sequence). CDR3 length equals 18 residues. V trimming: 6 bases; J trimming: 4 bases; junction bases outside the gene matches: 18. In DNA, the CDR3 is TGTGCCAGCAGTTCCTTAGCGGGACTCCAAGATAGCGCAGATACGCAGTATTTT. Residues: CASSSLAGLQDSADTQYF.

This clonotype has a count of ten or more. V and J are TRBV25-1 and TRBJ2-3; D gene ambiguous. V was trimmed by 1 base and J by 4 bases, leaving 6 bases between them. Per the germline V gene, CDR1 is MGHDK and CDR2 is SYGVNS. The length of the CDR3 is 13 residues. CDR3 in DNA: TGTGCCAGCAGTGAATTCAGCCCAGATACGCAGTATTTT. Translating it yields CASSEFSPDTQYF.

This clonotype was recorded many times. The chain has TRBV23-1 and TRBJ1-5, with unresolved D. TRBV23-1 is an open reading frame, and its role is uncertain. The length of the CDR3 is 19 residues. V was clipped by 5 bases and J by 2 bases, with 25 bases between them. CDR3 nucleotides: TGCGCCAGCAGTACTTTCAGAGGGCTCGGGGATATCGGCAATCAGCCCCAGCATTTT. This encodes CASSTFRGLGDIGNQPQHF.